What follows describes a single T cell receptor beta chain. The antigen is undetermined. Other DNA sequences in this specimen translate into the identical CDR3. Germline-derived CDR1 and CDR2 are SGHNT and YYREEE (reference sequence). J gave up 5 bases and V 3 bases, and 6 bases lay outside the gene matches. This CDR3 has 14 residues. This sample was taken from a study of shared clonotypes between healthy human individuals. Study conclusions and caveats: Clonotype sharing among the donors was expected to vary with sequencing depth. Genetic and exposure-history diversity was limited by the small donor number.

Template for every sorted-subset replicate PCR totaled approximately 200 ng DNA, roughly 30,000 T cell genomes. The method was immunoSEQ multiplex PCR; TCRdb's version includes in-frame clones alone and lacks a portion of them. The profile shows about 1.5 million clones, roughly 96% of them singletons. Sequencing was carried out using naive CD4+ T cells sorted from blood. Stated subset: CD45RA+ positively selected. This chain links TRBV5-4 with TRBJ2-5; 8 bases are shared with TRBD1. This TCR was recovered from a man aged 25 to 40 in good health. The CDR3 nucleotides are TGTGCCAGCAGCTCCGGACAGGGTAGGGAGACCCAGTACTTC. This encodes CASSSGQGRETQYF. Together with reference TRBV5-4 and TRBJ2-5, the CDR3 gives the full variable domain: ETGVTQSPTHLIKTRGQQVTLRCSSQSGHNTVSWYQQALGQGPQFIFQYYREEENGRGNFPPRFSGLQFPNYSSELNVNALELDDSALYLCASSSGQGRETQYFGPGTRLLVL.